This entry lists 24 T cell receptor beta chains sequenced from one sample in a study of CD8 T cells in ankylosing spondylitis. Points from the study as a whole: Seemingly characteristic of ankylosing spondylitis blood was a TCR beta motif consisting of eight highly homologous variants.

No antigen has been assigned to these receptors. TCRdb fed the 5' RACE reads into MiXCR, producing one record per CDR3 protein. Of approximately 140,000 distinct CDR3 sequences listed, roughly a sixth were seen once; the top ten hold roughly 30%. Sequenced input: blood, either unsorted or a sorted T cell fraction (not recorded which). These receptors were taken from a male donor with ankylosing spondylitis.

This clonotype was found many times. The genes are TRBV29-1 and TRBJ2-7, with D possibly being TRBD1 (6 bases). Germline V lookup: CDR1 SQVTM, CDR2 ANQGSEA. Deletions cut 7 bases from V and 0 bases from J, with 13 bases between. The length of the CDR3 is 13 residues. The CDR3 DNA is TGCAGCGCCGTACAGGGCACCTCCTACGAGCAGTACTTC. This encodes CSAVQGTSYEQYF.

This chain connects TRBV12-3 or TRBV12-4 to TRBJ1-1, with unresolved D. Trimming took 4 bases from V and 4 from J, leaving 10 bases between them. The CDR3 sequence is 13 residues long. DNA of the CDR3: TGTGCCAGCAGTTACCAGGTTTCCACTGAAGCTTTCTTT. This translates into CASSYQVSTEAFF.

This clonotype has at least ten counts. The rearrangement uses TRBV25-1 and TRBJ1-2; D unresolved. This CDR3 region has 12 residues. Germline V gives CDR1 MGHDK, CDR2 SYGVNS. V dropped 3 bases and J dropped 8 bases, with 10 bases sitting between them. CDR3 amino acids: CASSDLVLGYTF. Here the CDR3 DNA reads TGTGCCAGCAGTGACCTCGTTCTAGGCTACACCTTC.

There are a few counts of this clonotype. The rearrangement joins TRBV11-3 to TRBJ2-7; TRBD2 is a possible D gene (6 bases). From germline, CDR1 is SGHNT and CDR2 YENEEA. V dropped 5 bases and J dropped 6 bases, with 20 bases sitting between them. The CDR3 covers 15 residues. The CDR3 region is CASSPRDLGEFEQYF. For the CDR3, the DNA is TGTGCCAGCAGCCCCCGGGACTTAGGGGAGTTCGAGCAGTACTTC.

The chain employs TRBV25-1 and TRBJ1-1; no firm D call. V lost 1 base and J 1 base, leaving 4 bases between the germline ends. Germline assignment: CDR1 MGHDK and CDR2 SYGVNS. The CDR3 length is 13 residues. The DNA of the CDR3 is TGTGCCAGCAGTGAATGGGGGAACACTGAAGCTTTCTTT. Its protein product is CASSEWGNTEAFF.

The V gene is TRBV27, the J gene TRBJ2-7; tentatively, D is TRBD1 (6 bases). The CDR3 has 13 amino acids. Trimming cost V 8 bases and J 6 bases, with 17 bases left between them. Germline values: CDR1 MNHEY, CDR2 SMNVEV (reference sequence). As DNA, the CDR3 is TGTGCCAGCTCCCGCAGGGGCGCCCTCGAGCAGTACTTC. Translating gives CASSRRGALEQYF.

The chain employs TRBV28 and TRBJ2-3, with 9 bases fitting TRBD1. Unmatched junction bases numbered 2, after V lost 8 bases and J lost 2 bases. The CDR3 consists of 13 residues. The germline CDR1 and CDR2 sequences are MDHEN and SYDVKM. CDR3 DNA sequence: TGTGCCAGCTACAGGGGGCCCACAGATACGCAGTATTTT. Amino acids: CASYRGPTDTQYF.

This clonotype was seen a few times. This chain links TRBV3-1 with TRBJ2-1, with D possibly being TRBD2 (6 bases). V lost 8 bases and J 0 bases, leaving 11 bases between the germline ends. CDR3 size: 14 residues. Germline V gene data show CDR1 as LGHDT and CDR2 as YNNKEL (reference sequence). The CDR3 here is CASGAGLSYNEQFF. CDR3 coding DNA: TGTGCCAGCGGGGCGGGACTCTCCTACAATGAGCAGTTCTTC.

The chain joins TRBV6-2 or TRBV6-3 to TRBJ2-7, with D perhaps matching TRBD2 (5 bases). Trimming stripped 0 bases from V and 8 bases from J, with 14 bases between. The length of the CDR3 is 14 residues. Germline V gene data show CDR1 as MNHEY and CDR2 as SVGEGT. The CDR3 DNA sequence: TGTGCCAGCAGTTACTCGAGGGCGAGACATCAGCAGTACTTC. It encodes CASSYSRARHQQYF.

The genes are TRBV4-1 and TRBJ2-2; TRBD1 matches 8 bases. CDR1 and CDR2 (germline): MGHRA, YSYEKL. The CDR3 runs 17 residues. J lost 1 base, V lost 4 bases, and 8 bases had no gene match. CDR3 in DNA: TGCGCCAGCAGCCTAAGTCCCACAGGGGGGAACACCGGGGAGCTGTTTTTT. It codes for CASSLSPTGGNTGELFF.

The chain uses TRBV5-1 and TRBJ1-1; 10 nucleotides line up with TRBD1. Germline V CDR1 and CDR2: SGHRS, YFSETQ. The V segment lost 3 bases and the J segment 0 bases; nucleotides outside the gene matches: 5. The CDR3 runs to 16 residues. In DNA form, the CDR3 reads TGCGCCAGCAGCTCGGACAGGGGGAGGATGAACACTGAAGCTTTCTTT. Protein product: CASSSDRGRMNTEAFF. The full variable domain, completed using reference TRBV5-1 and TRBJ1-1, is KAGVTQTPRYLIKTRGQQVTLSCSPISGHRSVSWYQQTPGQGLQFLFEYFSETQRNKGNFPGRFSGRQFSNSRSEMNVSTLELGDSALYLCASSSDRGRMNTEAFFGQGTRLTVV.

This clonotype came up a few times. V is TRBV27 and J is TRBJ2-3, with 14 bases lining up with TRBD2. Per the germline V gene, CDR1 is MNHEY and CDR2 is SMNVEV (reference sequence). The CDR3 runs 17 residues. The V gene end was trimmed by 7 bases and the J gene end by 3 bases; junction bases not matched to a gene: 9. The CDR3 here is CASTGTSGSRWTDTQYF. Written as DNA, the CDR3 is TGTGCCAGCACCGGGACTAGCGGGAGCAGGTGGACAGATACGCAGTATTTT.

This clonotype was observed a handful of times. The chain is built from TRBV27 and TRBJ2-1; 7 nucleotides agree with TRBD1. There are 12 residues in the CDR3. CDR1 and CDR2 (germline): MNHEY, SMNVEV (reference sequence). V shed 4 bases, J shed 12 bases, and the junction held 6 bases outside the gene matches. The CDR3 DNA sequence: TGTGCCAGCAGTTCAGGGGGAAGTAGGCAGTTCTTC. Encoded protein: CASSSGGSRQFF.

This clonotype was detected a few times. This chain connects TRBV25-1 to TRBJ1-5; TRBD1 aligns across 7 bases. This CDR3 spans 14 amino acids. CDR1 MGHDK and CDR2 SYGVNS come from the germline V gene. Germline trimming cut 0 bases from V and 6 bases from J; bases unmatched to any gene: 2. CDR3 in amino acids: CASSEYEGAQPQHF. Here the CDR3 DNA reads TGTGCCAGCAGTGAATATGAGGGGGCTCAGCCCCAGCATTTT.

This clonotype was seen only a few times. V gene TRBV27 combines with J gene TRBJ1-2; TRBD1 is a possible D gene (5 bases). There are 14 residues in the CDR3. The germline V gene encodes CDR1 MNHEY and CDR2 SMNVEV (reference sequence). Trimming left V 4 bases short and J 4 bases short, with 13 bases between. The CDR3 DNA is TGTGCCAGCAGTTCCCTGGGGCGCGGCTATGGCTACACCTTC. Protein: CASSSLGRGYGYTF.

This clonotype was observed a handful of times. For the CDR3, the DNA is TGTGCCAGCGCAGGGGGCTATGAGCAGTTCTTC. It encodes CASAGGYEQFF. The gene calls are TRBV10-3 and TRBJ2-1; 8 nucleotides agree with TRBD1. This CDR3 contains 11 residues. Germline-derived CDR1 and CDR2 are ENHRY and SYGVKD. With V trimmed by 10 bases and J by 8 bases, 4 bases remained unmatched.

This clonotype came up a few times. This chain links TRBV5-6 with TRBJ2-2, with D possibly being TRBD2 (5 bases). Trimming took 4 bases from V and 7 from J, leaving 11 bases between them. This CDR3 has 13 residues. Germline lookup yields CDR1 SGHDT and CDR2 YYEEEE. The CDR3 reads CASSLTRGGELFF. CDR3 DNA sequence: TGTGCCAGCAGCCTAACTCGGGGCGGGGAGCTGTTTTTT.

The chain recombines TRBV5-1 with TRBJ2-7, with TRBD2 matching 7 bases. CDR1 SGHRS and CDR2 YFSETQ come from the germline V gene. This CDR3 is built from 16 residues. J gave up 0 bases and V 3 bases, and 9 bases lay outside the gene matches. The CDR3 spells CASSWGGRRSSYEQYF. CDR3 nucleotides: TGCGCCAGCAGCTGGGGAGGGAGGAGGAGCTCCTACGAGCAGTACTTC. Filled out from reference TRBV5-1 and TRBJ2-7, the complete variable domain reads KAGVTQTPRYLIKTRGQQVTLSCSPISGHRSVSWYQQTPGQGLQFLFEYFSETQRNKGNFPGRFSGRQFSNSRSEMNVSTLELGDSALYLCASSWGGRRSSYEQYFGPGTRLTVT.

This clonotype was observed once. This CDR3 reads CASSPPRVDTQYF. The CDR3 region has the DNA TGTGCCAGCAGCCCCCCGCGGGTAGATACGCAGTATTTT. This chain uses TRBV7-9 with TRBJ2-3, with D possibly matching TRBD2 (5 bases). This CDR3 has 13 amino acids. Germline loops: CDR1 SEHNR, CDR2 FQNEAQ (reference sequence). V was clipped by 5 bases and J by 5 bases, with 11 bases between them.

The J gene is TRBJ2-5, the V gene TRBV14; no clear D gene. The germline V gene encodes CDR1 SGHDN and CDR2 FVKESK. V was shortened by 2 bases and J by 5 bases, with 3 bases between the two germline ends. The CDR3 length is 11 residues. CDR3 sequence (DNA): TGTGCCAGCAGCCAATATGAGACCCAGTACTTC. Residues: CASSQYETQYF.

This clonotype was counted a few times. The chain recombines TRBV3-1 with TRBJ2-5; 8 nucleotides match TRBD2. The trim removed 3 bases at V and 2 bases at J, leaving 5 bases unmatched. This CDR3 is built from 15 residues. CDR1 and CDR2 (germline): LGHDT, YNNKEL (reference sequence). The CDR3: CASSHELAEQETQYF. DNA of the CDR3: TGTGCCAGCAGCCATGAACTAGCGGAACAAGAGACCCAGTACTTC.

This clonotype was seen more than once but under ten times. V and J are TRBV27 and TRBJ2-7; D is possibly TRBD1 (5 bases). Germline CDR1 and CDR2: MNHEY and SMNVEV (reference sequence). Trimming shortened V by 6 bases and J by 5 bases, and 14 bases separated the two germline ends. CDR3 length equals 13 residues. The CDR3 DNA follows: TGTGCCAGCAGCTCGCCGCCACAGGACGAGCAGTACTTC. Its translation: CASSSPPQDEQYF.

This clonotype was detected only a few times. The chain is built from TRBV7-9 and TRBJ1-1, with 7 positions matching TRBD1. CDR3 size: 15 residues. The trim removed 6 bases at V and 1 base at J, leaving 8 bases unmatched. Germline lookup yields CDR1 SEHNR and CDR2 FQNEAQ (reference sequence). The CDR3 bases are TGTGCCAGCAGTGGGGCCGGGACAGCGAACACTGAAGCTTTCTTT. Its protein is CASSGAGTANTEAFF.

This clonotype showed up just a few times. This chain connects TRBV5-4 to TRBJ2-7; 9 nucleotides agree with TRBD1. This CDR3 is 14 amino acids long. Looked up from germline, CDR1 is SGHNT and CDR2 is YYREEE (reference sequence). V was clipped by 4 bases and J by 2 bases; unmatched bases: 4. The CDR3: CASSTGDRAYEQYF. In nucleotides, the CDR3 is TGTGCCAGCAGCACCGGGGACAGGGCCTACGAGCAGTACTTC.